The sequence of this T cell receptor delta chain was determined in a study of gamma-delta T cells after stem cell transplantation. The CDR3 has 17 amino acids. Germline V gene lookup returns CDR1 GEAIGNYY and CDR2 EKD. TCRdb reanalysed the RT-PCR reads with CATT. There are about 1,400 delta-chain clones in the sample; 9.5% to 15% occur only once, and about a quarter lies in the top ten. This clone has a handful of counts. The protein given by TCRdb reflects a much larger clone and differs at residue 2 from this DNA's translation, likely from a read error; the protein shown is the DNA's translation. The rearrangement joins TRDV2 to TRDJ1; 8 bases agree with TRDD2. Sequencing was done on a sample of gamma-delta T cells. The sequence was collected from a human donor. It is not recorded whose cells these are; they may come from a transplant donor. The CDR3 here is CSCDFLRVGVDTDKLIF. The CDR3 bases are TGTTCCTGTGACTTCCTACGAGTTGGGGTCGACACCGATAAACTCATCTTT.